The clone carrying this TCR beta chain was seen ten or more times. The antigen is undetermined. The data were obtained in a study of T-cell reconstitution after alpha-beta-depleted transplantation in children. Notes on the study in general: Some patients' high day-60 TCRbeta diversity was attributed to recipient cells surviving conditioning. The authors attributed T-cell counts and diversity one year after transplant mostly to newly produced T cells. The study reportedly traced alpha-beta T cells about two months after transplant to several hundred expanded graft clones.

Unique molecular identifiers were incorporated during preparation of the TCRbeta library. TCRdb reprocessed the PCR reads with MiXCR, giving one entry per CDR3 protein. This table has 55,000 to 90,000 distinct CDR3 sequences, approximately 5% appearing once. The source was PBMCs, mostly from graft donor cells, collected 180 days after TCRalphabeta/CD19-depleted stem cell transplant. This TCR derives from a boy under three years old who had a stem cell transplant for acute myeloid leukemia, so the T cells may come from the graft donor.

The CDR3: CASSEPLEGGSGALFF. CDR3 nucleotides: TGCGCCAGCAGTGAACCTTTGGAAGGGGGCTCCGGCGCGCTGTTTTTT. The V gene is TRBV10-2, the J gene TRBJ1-4, with 7 bases matching TRBD1. After removal of 3 bases from V and 14 bases from J, the junction contained 18 bases not matched to a gene. Germline assignment: CDR1 WSHSY and CDR2 SAAADI. The CDR3 has 16 residues.